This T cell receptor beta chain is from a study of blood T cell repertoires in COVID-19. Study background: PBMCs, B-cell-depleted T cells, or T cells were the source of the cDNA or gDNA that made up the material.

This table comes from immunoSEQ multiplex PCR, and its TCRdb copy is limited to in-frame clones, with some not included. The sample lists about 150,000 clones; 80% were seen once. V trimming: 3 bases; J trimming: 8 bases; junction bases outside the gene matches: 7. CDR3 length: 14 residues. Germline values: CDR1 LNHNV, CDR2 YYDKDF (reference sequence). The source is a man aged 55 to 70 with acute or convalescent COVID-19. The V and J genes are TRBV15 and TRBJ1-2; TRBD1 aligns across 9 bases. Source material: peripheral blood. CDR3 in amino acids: CATSSRRTGVGYTF. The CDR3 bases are TGTGCCACCAGCAGCCGCCGGACAGGGGTAGGCTACACCTTC.